This T cell receptor beta chain derives from a study of T-cell memory formation after mild COVID-19. Findings of the study overall: The main location of contracting CD4+ clones was CM and EM, and that of contracting CD8+ clones was EMRA. Whereas later expanders leaned CD4+, clones contracting day 15 to 85 showed a balanced CD4/CD8 makeup. Researchers found some responding clones in pre-infection memory, a sign that cross-reactive memory joined.

TCRdb ran MiXCR on the 5' RACE reads and lists one entry per CDR3 protein. The sample has 280,000 or so distinct CDR3 sequences, over 15% seen once. Germline V lookup: CDR1 SGHTA, CDR2 FQGNSA. Trimming removed 2 bases at V and 2 bases at J, with 14 bases between. The CDR3 has 16 amino acids. There are a few counts of this clonotype. The antigen is unknown. The chain recombines TRBV7-2 with TRBJ2-3; no clear D. The specimen was PBMCs or a T cell subset sorted from them (not recorded which). The sequence was collected from a man aged 18 to 29 who had mild COVID-19 (a few samples of this study predate the infection). Cell type and time point are not known. The CDR3 DNA reads TGTGCCAGCAGCTTATACGGGCTCCAGTCCACAGATACGCAGTATTTT. This codes for CASSLYGLQSTDTQYF.